This TCR beta chain derives from a study of blood T cells in healthy people across ages. Combining a sample-barcoded 5' primer with a J-beta primer mix, a second PCR ran for 7 to 11 cycles. All samples yielded 3 million or more CDR3-containing paired-end reads. TCRdb re-called the 5' RACE reads with MiXCR, one entry per CDR3 protein. This table holds about 1 million distinct CDR3 sequences, 45% found once. The CDR3 runs 15 residues. The V gene's germline CDR1 is SGDLS and CDR2 YYNGEE. Trimming removed 0 bases at V and 2 bases at J, with 10 bases between. This clonotype was sampled from a woman aged 60-75 years in good health. Sequences were obtained from blood. The chain has TRBV9 and TRBJ2-3; D possibly corresponds to TRBD2 (5 bases). The CDR3 is CASSVALAFTDTQYF. CDR3 coding DNA: TGTGCCAGCAGCGTAGCCCTAGCCTTCACAGATACGCAGTATTTT.